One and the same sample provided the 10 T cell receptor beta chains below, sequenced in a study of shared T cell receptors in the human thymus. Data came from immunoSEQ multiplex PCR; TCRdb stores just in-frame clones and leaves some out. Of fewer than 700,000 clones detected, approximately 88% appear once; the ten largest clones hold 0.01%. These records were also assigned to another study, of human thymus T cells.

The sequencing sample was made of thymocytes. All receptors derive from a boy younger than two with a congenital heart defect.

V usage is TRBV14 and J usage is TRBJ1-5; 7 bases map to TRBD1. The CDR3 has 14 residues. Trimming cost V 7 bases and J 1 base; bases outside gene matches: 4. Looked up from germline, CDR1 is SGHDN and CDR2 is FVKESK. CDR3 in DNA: TGTGCCAGCAACAAGGGGGCGAGCAATCAGCCCCAGCATTTT. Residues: CASNKGASNQPQHF.

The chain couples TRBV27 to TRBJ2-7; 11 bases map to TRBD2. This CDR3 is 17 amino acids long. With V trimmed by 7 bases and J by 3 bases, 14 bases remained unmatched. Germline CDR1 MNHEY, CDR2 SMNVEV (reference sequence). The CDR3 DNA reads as TGTGCCAGCACCACCCGGTCCGGGACTAGCGGTGGCTACGAGCAGTACTTC. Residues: CASTTRSGTSGGYEQYF.

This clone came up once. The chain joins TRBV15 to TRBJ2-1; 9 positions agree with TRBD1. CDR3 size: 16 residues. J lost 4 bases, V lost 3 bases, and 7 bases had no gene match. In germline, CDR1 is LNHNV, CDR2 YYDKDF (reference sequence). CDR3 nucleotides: TGTGCCACCAGCAGGGGAGGGGACAGGGCGTACAATGAGCAGTTCTTC. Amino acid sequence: CATSRGGDRAYNEQFF.

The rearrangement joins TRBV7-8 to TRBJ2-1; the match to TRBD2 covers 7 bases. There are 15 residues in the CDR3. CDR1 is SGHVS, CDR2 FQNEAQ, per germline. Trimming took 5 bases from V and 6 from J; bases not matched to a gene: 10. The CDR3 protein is CASSQTGLPRNEQFF. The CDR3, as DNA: TGTGCCAGCAGCCAAACGGGACTACCACGCAATGAGCAGTTCTTC.

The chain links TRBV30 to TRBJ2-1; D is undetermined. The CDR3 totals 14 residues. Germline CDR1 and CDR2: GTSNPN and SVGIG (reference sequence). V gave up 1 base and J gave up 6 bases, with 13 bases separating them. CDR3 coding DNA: TGTGCCTGGAGTGGCGCCCTGCTTGGCAATGAGCAGTTCTTC. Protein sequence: CAWSGALLGNEQFF. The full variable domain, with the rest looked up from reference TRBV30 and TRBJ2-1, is SQTIHQWPATLVQPVGSPLSLECTVEGTSNPNLYWYRQAAGRGLQLLFYSVGIGQISSEVPQNLSASRPQDRQFILSSKKLLLSDSGFYLCAWSGALLGNEQFFGPGTRLTVL.

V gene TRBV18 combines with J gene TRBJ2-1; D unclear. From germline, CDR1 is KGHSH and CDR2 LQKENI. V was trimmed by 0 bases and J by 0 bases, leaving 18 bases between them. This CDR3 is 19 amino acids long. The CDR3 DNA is TGTGCCAGCTCACCACCGCCTAGGAACTCCTTGGGCTCCTACAATGAGCAGTTCTTC. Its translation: CASSPPPRNSLGSYNEQFF.

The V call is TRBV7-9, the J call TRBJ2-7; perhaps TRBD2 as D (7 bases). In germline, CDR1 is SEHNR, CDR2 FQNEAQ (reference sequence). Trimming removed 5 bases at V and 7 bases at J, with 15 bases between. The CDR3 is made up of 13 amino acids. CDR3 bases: TGTGCCAGCAGCCTTCCGGGGGGCGGAGAGCAGTACTTC. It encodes CASSLPGGGEQYF.

The CDR3, as DNA: TGTGCCAGCAGTGAAGGGGGGGAGGGCCGGGCCAAAAACATTCAGTACTTC. This translates into CASSEGGEGRAKNIQYF. This rearrangement joins TRBV2 to TRBJ2-4, with TRBD2 matching 7 bases. The CDR3 spans 17 residues. V shed 1 base, J shed 1 base, and the junction held 7 bases outside the gene matches. The germline gives CDR1 SNHLY, CDR2 FYNNEI.

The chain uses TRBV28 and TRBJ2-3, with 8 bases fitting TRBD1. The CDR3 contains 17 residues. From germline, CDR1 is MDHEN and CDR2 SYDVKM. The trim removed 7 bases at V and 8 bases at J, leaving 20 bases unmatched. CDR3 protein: CASNLTTPRQGSGTQYF. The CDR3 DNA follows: TGTGCCAGCAACCTAACGACCCCACGACAGGGGTCAGGTACGCAGTATTTT.

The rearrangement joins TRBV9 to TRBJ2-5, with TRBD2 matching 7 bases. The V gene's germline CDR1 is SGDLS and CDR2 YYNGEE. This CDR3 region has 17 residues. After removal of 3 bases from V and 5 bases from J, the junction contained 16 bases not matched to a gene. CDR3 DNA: TGTGCCAGCAGCGGGGGACTAACCCATAACTACACGGAGACCCAGTACTTC. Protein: CASSGGLTHNYTETQYF.